Presented here are 20 T cell receptor beta chains from one specimen sequenced in a study of T cells in Graves' hyperthyroidism and ophthalmopathy. TCR beta CDR3 regions were amplified from RNA transcripts. HTBI primers drove first-round RT-PCR of the TCR CDR3. MiXCR was run by TCRdb on the multiplex PCR reads, yielding one entry per CDR3 protein. The sample holds 450,000 to 650,000 distinct CDR3 sequences, 20% to 25% seen once. The sample taken for sequencing was blood. The receptors were sampled from a man aged 18 to 29 with Graves' hyperthyroidism.

The chain is built from TRBV6-2 or TRBV6-3 and TRBJ2-7, with D possibly being TRBD1 (6 bases). The germline V gene encodes CDR1 MNHEY and CDR2 SVGEGT. Deletions cut 4 bases from V and 2 bases from J, with 15 bases between. There are 15 residues in the CDR3. CDR3 nucleotide sequence: TGTGCCAGCAGTTCAGCCGGGACAACAACCTACGAGCAGTACTTC. It is translated as CASSSAGTTTYEQYF.

The sample holds many counts of this clonotype. The chain has TRBV5-1 and TRBJ2-7; TRBD2 might be the D (6 bases). The CDR3 consists of 13 residues. V dropped 3 bases and J dropped 3 bases, with 10 bases sitting between them. Germline V gene sequence: CDR1 SGHRS, CDR2 YFSETQ. The CDR3 sequence: CASSWGEGYEQYF. CDR3 coding DNA: TGCGCCAGCAGCTGGGGGGAAGGCTACGAGCAGTACTTC.

This clonotype was detected ten times or more. V gene TRBV5-1 combines with J gene TRBJ1-1; no clear D gene. Per germline, CDR1 SGHRS and CDR2 YFSETQ. CDR3 length equals 13 residues. Trimming pared 0 bases from V and 7 bases from J, leaving 10 bases between. DNA of the CDR3: TGCGCCAGCAGCTTGGAAGGGTTTAATGAAGCTTTCTTT. Residues: CASSLEGFNEAFF.

About this clonotype: A read error may produce the germline difference seen at one junction end. This chain links TRBV5-1 with TRBJ1-1; TRBD1 matches 8 bases. Germline lookup yields CDR1 SGHRS and CDR2 YFSETQ. The CDR3 runs to 12 residues. The CDR3, as DNA: TGCGCCAGCAGCGATGACAGGGGCTTCCCCCTATTT. This gives the protein CASSDDRGFPLF.

In its sample, this clonotype was seen many times. The rearrangement joins TRBV12-3 or TRBV12-4 to TRBJ1-5; possible D gene TRBD1, 6 bases. The CDR3 totals 13 residues. Trimming removed 6 bases from V and 6 bases from J, with 12 bases in between. The chain's CDR3 is CASRAKQGQPQHF. CDR3 DNA sequence: TGTGCCAGCAGAGCCAAACAGGGTCAGCCCCAGCATTTT.

This clonotype has a count of ten or more. This chain connects TRBV6-7 to TRBJ2-7; 10 bases match TRBD2. TRBV6-7 falls under the ORF class, with uncertain function. CDR3 length: 15 amino acids. Trimming removed 6 bases from V and 2 bases from J; junction bases left unmatched: 7. The CDR3, as DNA: TGTGCCAGCAGCAAAAGCCTAGCGGGGGCCTACGAGCAGTACTTC. Its protein is CASSKSLAGAYEQYF.

This clonotype was seen many times. The chain is built from TRBV30 and TRBJ2-7, with no clear D. This CDR3 spans 14 amino acids. Looked up from germline, CDR1 is GTSNPN and CDR2 is SVGIG (reference sequence). V lost 1 base, J lost 7 bases, and 17 bases lay in between. CDR3 DNA sequence: TGTGCCTGGAGTGGCCCCCCGGGTTTCGTGGAGCAGTACTTC. Translated: CAWSGPPGFVEQYF. Full variable domain (rest looked up from reference TRBV30 and TRBJ2-7): SQTIHQWPATLVQPVGSPLSLECTVEGTSNPNLYWYRQAAGRGLQLLFYSVGIGQISSEVPQNLSASRPQDRQFILSSKKLLLSDSGFYLCAWSGPPGFVEQYFGPGTRLTVT.

Many counts were recorded for this clonotype. The genes are TRBV6-5 and TRBJ1-5; D call uncertain. Per germline, CDR1 MNHEY and CDR2 SVGAGI. V was pared by 4 bases and J by 7 bases, with 8 bases between. This CDR3 is 12 amino acids long. For the CDR3, the DNA is TGTGCCAGCAGTTCTGGCAGCCAGCCCCAGCATTTT. Its protein product is CASSSGSQPQHF.

This clonotype showed up just a few times. The chain joins TRBV20-1 to TRBJ2-2; 7 bases are a match to TRBD1. The CDR3 sequence is 13 residues long. Germline CDR1 DFQATT, CDR2 SNEGSKA (reference sequence). The V segment lost 6 bases and the J segment 3 bases; nucleotides outside the gene matches: 4. Here the CDR3 DNA reads TGCAGTGCACATGACAGGGACACCGGGGAGCTGTTTTTT. Its translation is CSAHDRDTGELFF.

This clonotype came up many times. Mismatch with germline at one junction end may stem from a read error. The CDR3 reads CASRDSGRTNYGYTF. The CDR3 nucleotides read TGTGCCAGCAGAGACTCCGGGAGGACTAACTATGGCTACACCTTC. The chain carries TRBV6-4 and TRBJ1-2, with no clear D. The CDR3 is made up of 15 amino acids. The germline V gene encodes CDR1 MRHNA and CDR2 SNTAGT.

This chain joins TRBV7-9 and TRBJ2-2; no firm D call. CDR1 SEHNR and CDR2 FQNEAQ come from the germline V gene (reference sequence). The V end lost 8 bases, the J end lost 7 bases, and 8 bases lay between the germline ends. This CDR3 comprises 11 residues. In DNA, the CDR3 is TGTGCCAGCCGAATTTACGGGGAGCTGTTTTTT. The encoded protein is CASRIYGELFF.

This chain links TRBV7-2 with TRBJ1-2; no clear D gene. V dropped 0 bases and J dropped 8 bases, with 16 bases sitting between them. The length of the CDR3 is 15 residues. Germline V gives CDR1 SGHTA, CDR2 FQGNSA. The CDR3 DNA reads TGTGCCAGCAGCTTAGCTCGATCCACCCTCTCGGGCTACACCTTC. Translated: CASSLARSTLSGYTF.

The sample holds a few counts of this clonotype. The V gene is TRBV7-8, the J gene TRBJ1-5, with 7 bases identical to TRBD1. Per the germline V gene, CDR1 is SGHVS and CDR2 is FQNEAQ. V was clipped by 7 bases and J by 4 bases; unmatched bases: 7. The CDR3 has 14 amino acids. The CDR3 nucleotides are TGTGCCAGCACCAAGACAGGGAGGAATCAGCCCCAGCATTTT. Protein: CASTKTGRNQPQHF.

This clonotype came up many times. The V and J genes are TRBV12-3 or TRBV12-4 and TRBJ1-5; maybe TRBD1 (5 bases). The CDR3 runs to 13 residues. Trimming removed 3 bases at V and 6 bases at J, with 9 bases between. Written as DNA, the CDR3 is TGTGCCAGCAGTTTCGGGGGGACTCAGCCCCAGCATTTT. It translates to CASSFGGTQPQHF.

The chain links TRBV6-1 to TRBJ1-3; D is ambiguous. V lost 6 bases to trimming and J lost 6 bases, with 15 bases between them. The CDR3 length is 14 residues. Germline lookup yields CDR1 MNHNS and CDR2 SASEGT. This CDR3 is CASSSGLSANTIYF. Here the CDR3 DNA reads TGTGCCAGCAGCTCGGGCCTATCGGCAAACACCATATATTTT.

This clonotype was seen only a few times. This chain joins TRBV12-3 or TRBV12-4 and TRBJ1-2; D might be TRBD1 (5 bases). Trimming cost V 3 bases and J 4 bases, with 18 bases left between them. This CDR3 has 16 residues. CDR3 nucleotides: TGTGCCAGCAGTTTGATAGGGGTGAAAAAGGGCTATGGCTACACCTTC. It encodes CASSLIGVKKGYGYTF.

In its sample, this clonotype was seen many times. The chain employs TRBV6-5 and TRBJ1-5, with TRBD1 matching 8 bases. Germline assignment: CDR1 MNHEY and CDR2 SVGAGI. The CDR3 spans 16 residues. V dropped 0 bases and J dropped 4; count of bases not matched to a gene: 5. The CDR3 sequence: CASSYSIGQGNQPQHF. CDR3 nucleotide sequence: TGTGCCAGCAGTTACTCGATTGGACAGGGAAATCAGCCCCAGCATTTT.

This clonotype was recorded many times. The chain employs TRBV20-1 and TRBJ1-2; no definite D call. CDR3 length equals 11 residues. The germline V gene has CDR1 DFQATT and CDR2 SNEGSKA (reference sequence). CDR3 region: CRAELTGGYTF. DNA for the CDR3: TGCAGGGCCGAGCTGACTGGTGGCTACACCTTC.

This clonotype was picked up many times. The chain carries TRBV27 and TRBJ1-2; 8 positions match TRBD1. V dropped 2 bases and J dropped 7; count of bases not matched to a gene: 6. This CDR3 is built from 14 residues. CDR1 and CDR2 from the germline V gene are MNHEY and SMNVEV (reference sequence). The CDR3: CASSLQGALGGYTF. In nucleotides, the CDR3 is TGTGCCAGCAGTTTACAGGGGGCGCTGGGTGGCTACACCTTC.

This clonotype was picked up a small number of times. The rearrangement uses TRBV13 and TRBJ2-3; the match to TRBD1 covers 7 bases. After removal of 4 bases from V and 4 bases from J, the junction contained 5 bases not matched to a gene. The CDR3 extends over 14 amino acids. Germline loops: CDR1 PRHDT, CDR2 FYEKMQ (reference sequence). CDR3 in amino acids: CASSSRTGADTQYF. CDR3 nucleotide sequence: TGTGCCAGCAGCTCCCGGACAGGCGCAGATACGCAGTATTTT.